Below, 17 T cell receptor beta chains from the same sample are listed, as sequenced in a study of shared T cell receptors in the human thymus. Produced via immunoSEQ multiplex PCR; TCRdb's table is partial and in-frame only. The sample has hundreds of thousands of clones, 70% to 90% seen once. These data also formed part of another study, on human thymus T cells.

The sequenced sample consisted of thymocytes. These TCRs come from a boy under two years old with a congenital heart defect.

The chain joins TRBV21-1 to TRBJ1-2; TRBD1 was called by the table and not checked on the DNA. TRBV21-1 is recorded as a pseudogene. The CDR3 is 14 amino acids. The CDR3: CASSKEGQGDGYTF. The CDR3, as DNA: TGTGCCAGCAGCAAAGAGGGACAGGGGGATGGCTACACCTTC.

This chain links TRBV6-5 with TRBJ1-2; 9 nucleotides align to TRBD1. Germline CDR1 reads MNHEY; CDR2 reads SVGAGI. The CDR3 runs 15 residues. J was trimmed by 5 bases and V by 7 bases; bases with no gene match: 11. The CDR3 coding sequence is TGTGCCAGCACTGACTCGGGACAGGGTGATTATGGCTACACCTTC. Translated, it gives CASTDSGQGDYGYTF.

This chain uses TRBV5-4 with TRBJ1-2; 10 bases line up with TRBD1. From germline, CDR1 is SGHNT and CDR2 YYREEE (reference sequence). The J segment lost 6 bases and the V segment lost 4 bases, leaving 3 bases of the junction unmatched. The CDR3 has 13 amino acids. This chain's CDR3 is CASSPTGGNGYTF. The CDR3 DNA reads TGTGCCAGCAGCCCGACAGGGGGCAATGGCTACACCTTC.

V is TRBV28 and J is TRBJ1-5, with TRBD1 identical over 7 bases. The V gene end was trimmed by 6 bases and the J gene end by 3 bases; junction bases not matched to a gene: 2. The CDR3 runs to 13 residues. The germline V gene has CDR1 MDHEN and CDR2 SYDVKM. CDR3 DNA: TGTGCCAGCAGACAGGGGAACAATCAGCCCCAGCATTTT. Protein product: CASRQGNNQPQHF.

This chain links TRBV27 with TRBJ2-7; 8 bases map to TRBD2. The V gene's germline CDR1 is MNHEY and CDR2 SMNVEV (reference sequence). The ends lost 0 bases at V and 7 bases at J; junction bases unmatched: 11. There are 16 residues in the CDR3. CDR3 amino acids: CASSLSALAGPLEQYF. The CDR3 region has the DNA TGTGCCAGCAGTTTATCGGCTCTAGCGGGTCCTTTAGAGCAGTACTTC.

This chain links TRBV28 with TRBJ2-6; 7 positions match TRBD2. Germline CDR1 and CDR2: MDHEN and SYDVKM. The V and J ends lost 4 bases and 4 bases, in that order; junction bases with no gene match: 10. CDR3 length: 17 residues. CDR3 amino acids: CASSWGGPFKGANVLTF. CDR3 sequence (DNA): TGTGCCAGCAGTTGGGGGGGACCCTTCAAGGGGGCCAACGTCCTGACTTTC.

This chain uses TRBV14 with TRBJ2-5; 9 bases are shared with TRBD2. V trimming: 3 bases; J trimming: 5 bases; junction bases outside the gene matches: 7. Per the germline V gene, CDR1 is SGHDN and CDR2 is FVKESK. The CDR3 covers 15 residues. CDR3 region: CASSHLGLASETQYF. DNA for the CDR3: TGTGCCAGCAGCCACCTAGGACTAGCGAGTGAGACCCAGTACTTC.

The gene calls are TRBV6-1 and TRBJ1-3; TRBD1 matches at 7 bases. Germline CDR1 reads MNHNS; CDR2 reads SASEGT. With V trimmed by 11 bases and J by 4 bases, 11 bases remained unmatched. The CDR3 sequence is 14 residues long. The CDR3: CAGPQGVGGNTIYF. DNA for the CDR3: TGTGCCGGTCCCCAGGGGGTGGGGGGAAACACCATATATTTT.

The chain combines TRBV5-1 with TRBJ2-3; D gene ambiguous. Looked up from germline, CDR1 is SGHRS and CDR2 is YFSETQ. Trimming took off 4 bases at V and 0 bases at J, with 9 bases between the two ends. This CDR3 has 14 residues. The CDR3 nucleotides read TGCGCCAGCAGCCCCCTCCCCAGCACAGATACGCAGTATTTT. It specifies CASSPLPSTDTQYF.

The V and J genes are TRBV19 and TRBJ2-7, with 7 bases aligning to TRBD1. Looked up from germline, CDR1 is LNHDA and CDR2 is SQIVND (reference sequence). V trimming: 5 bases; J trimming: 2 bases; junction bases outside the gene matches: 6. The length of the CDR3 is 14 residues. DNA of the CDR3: TGTGCCAGTAGTCGAGAGACAGGGCCCTACGAGCAGTACTTC. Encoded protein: CASSRETGPYEQYF.

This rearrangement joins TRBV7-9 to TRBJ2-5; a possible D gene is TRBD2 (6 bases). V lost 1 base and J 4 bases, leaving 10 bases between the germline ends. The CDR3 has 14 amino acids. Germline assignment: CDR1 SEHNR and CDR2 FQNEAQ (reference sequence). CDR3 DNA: TGTGCCAGCAGCTTAGTTTACGGGGGAGAGACCCAGTACTTC. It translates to CASSLVYGGETQYF.

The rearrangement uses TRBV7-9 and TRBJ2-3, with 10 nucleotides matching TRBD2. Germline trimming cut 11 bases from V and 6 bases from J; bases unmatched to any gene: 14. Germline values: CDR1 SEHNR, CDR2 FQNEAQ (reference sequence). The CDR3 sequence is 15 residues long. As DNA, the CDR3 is TGTGCCTGTCGGTCCAGCGGGAGGGCCAAGGATACGCAGTATTTT. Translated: CACRSSGRAKDTQYF.

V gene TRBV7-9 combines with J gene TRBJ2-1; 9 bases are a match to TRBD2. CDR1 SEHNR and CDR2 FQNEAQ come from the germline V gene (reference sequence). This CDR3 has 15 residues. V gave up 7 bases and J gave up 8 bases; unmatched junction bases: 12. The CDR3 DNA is TGTGCCAGCATACCTTTGCGGGAGGGCCCCGATGAGCAGTTCTTC. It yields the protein CASIPLREGPDEQFF. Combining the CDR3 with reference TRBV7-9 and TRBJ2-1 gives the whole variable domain DTGVSQNPRHKITKRGQNVTFRCDPISEHNRLYWYRQTLGQGPEFLTYFQNEAQLEKSRLLSDRFSAERPKGSFSTLEIQRTEQGDSAMYLCASIPLREGPDEQFFGPGTRLTVL.

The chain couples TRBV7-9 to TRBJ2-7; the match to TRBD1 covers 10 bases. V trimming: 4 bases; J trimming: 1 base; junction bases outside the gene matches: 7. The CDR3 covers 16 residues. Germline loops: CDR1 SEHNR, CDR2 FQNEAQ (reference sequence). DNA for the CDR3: TGTGCCAGCAGCTCCAACGAGGGACAGGGGTCCTACGAGCAGTACTTC. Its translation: CASSSNEGQGSYEQYF. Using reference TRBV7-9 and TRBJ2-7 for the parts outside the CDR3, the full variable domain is DTGVSQNPRHKITKRGQNVTFRCDPISEHNRLYWYRQTLGQGPEFLTYFQNEAQLEKSRLLSDRFSAERPKGSFSTLEIQRTEQGDSAMYLCASSSNEGQGSYEQYFGPGTRLTVT.

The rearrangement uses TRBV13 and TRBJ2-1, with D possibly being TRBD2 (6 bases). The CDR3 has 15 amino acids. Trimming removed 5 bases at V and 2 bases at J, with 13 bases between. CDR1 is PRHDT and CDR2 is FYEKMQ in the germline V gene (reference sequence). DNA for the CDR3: TGTGCCAGCAGCCCCGGGAGAATCGCCTACAATGAGCAGTTCTTC. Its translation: CASSPGRIAYNEQFF.

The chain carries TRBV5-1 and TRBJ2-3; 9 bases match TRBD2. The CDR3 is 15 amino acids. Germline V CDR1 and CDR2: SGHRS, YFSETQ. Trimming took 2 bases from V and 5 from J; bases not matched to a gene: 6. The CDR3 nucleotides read TGCGCCAGCAGCTTTGCGGGAGGGCCTGGAGATACGCAGTATTTT. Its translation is CASSFAGGPGDTQYF.

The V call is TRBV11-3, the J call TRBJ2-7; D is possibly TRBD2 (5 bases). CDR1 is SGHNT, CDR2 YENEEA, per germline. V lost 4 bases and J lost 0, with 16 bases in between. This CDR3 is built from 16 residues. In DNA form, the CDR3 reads TGTGCCAGCAGCTCAAAACCCGGGATTGGCTCCTACGAGCAGTACTTC. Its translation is CASSSKPGIGSYEQYF.